This T cell receptor (beta chain) was captured by sequencing in a study of blood T cell repertoires in COVID-19. As for the study in general: Nucleic acid was either cDNA or gDNA, and it came from T cells, B-cell-depleted T cells, or PBMCs.

Germline V gives CDR1 LGHNA, CDR2 YNFKEQ. Trimming at V came to 3 bases and at J to 2 bases, leaving 10 bases not matched to a gene. The CDR3 extends over 16 amino acids. Original processing notes: Amplification of reference gene primers was used by the study to estimate nucleated cell counts. Profiling relied on immunoSEQ multiplex PCR, and the TCRdb table lists in-frame clones only, not all of them. Clonal size and the V and J genes are those of that table, whereas D and trimming came from the DNA. The sample includes about 220,000 clones, approximately 81% of them seen just once. The material sequenced was peripheral blood. The sequence came from a middle-aged man who had recovered from COVID-19. The V call is TRBV4-2, the J call TRBJ2-7, with 7 bases matching TRBD2. CDR3: CASSQPSGGRTYEQYF. The DNA of the CDR3 is TGTGCCAGCAGCCAGCCCTCTGGCGGGAGAACCTACGAGCAGTACTTC.